This T cell receptor (beta chain) appears in the sequencing data of a study of T cell repertoires in cytomegalovirus infection. Many counts were recorded for this clonotype. V was pared by 6 bases and J by 6 bases, with 5 bases of the junction left unmatched. The CDR3 is 15 amino acids. TCRdb re-derived calls from the reads in MiXCR, one entry per CDR3 protein. This table holds approximately 500,000 distinct CDR3 sequences, approximately 16% found once. The sequencing sample was made of CD8+ T cells from PBMCs. This TCR derives from a human donor in good health (CMV status not recorded). Some clones in this sample may be carry-over from other donors' samples. The chain couples TRBV12-3 or TRBV12-4 to TRBJ2-2; 12 bases line up with TRBD2. CDR3 amino acids: CASRSSGGAAGELFF. In DNA, the CDR3 is TGTGCCAGCAGGTCTAGCGGGGGGGCCGCCGGGGAGCTGTTTTTT.